Following are 18 T cell receptor beta chains from one sample sequenced in a study of T cell responses to AZD1222 COVID-19 vaccine. Measured with immunoSEQ multiplex PCR; TCRdb has only the in-frame clones, and not every one. The repertoire holds around 180,000 clones, with around 87% as singletons. This sample comprised peripheral blood, obtained on day 0 of MenACWY control vaccination. Every receptor here comes from an adult in good health.

This clone has more than one count but fewer than ten. The V gene is TRBV6-4, the J gene TRBJ2-3; D is unresolved. V was clipped by 2 bases and J by 2 bases, with 5 bases between them. The length of the CDR3 is 13 residues. Per the germline V gene, CDR1 is MRHNA and CDR2 is SNTAGT. The CDR3 region is CASSDRATDTQYF. Here the CDR3 DNA reads TGTGCCAGCAGTGACAGGGCCACAGATACGCAGTATTTT.

This chain connects TRBV25-1 to TRBJ2-1; D possibly matches TRBD1 or TRBD2 (7 bases each). The CDR3 sequence is 15 residues long. CDR1 and CDR2 (germline): MGHDK, SYGVNS. V lost 2 bases and J lost 5, with 13 bases in between. The CDR3 sequence is CASSEGRGLHNEQFF. In DNA form, the CDR3 reads TGTGCCAGCAGTGAAGGGAGGGGGCTCCACAATGAGCAGTTCTTC.

In this sample, this clone turned up once. The rearrangement links TRBV5-4 to TRBJ1-2, with D possibly being TRBD1 (5 bases). CDR1 is SGHNT, CDR2 YYREEE, per germline (reference sequence). Trimming took 0 bases from V and 0 from J, leaving 18 bases between them. This CDR3 is built from 18 residues. The CDR3: CASSLGQSRQRSNYGYTF. CDR3 DNA: TGTGCCAGCAGCTTGGGACAAAGCCGACAGAGATCTAACTATGGCTACACCTTC.

This rearrangement joins TRBV19 to TRBJ2-1, with D possibly matching TRBD1 (5 bases). V was trimmed by 7 bases and J by 0 bases, leaving 16 bases between them. The CDR3 totals 16 residues. Germline V gene data show CDR1 as LNHDA and CDR2 as SQIVND (reference sequence). In nucleotides, the CDR3 is TGTGCCAGTACCTCAGCGACAGCCCTCTCCTACAATGAGCAGTTCTTC. It yields the protein CASTSATALSYNEQFF. Drawing the rest from reference TRBV19 and TRBJ2-1, the complete variable domain is DGGITQSPKYLFRKEGQNVTLSCEQNLNHDAMYWYRQDPGQGLRLIYYSQIVNDFQKGDIAEGYSVSREKKESFPLTVTSAQKNPTAFYLCASTSATALSYNEQFFGPGTRLTVL.

V is TRBV4-3 and J is TRBJ2-3; a weak D match, TRBD2 (5 bases). V lost 0 bases and J 0 bases, leaving 7 bases between the germline ends. The CDR3 is 15 residues long. From germline, CDR1 is LGHNA and CDR2 YSLEER. DNA of the CDR3: TGCGCCAGCAGCCAAGATCTAGCTAGCACAGATACGCAGTATTTT. Its protein is CASSQDLASTDTQYF.

The chain has TRBV3-1 (or the pseudogene TRBV3-2) and TRBJ1-2; TRBD1 aligns across 10 bases. The junction had 9 bases not matched to a gene; V was cut back by 3 bases and J by 8 bases. The CDR3 has 15 residues. Germline-derived CDR1 and CDR2 are LGHDT and YNNKEL (reference sequence). The CDR3 region is CASSQYGTGVGGYTF. DNA for the CDR3: TGTGCCAGCAGCCAGTACGGGACAGGGGTGGGAGGCTACACCTTC.

This rearrangement joins TRBV30 to TRBJ1-5, with no clear D. The CDR3 has 14 amino acids. CDR1 is GTSNPN and CDR2 is SVGIG in the germline V gene (reference sequence). Trimming removed 0 bases at V and 5 bases at J, with 11 bases between. The CDR3 DNA is TGTGCCTGGAGTGTACTTGGGTTTCATCAGCCCCAGCATTTT. This encodes CAWSVLGFHQPQHF.

This clone was recorded only once. Other nucleotide sequences in the sample specify the same CDR3. This rearrangement joins TRBV4-3 to TRBJ2-2; D is ambiguous. CDR3 length equals 14 residues. CDR1 LGHNA and CDR2 YSLEER come from the germline V gene. V was pared by 4 bases and J by 1 base, with 7 bases between. Written as DNA, the CDR3 is TGCGCCAGCAGCCCAGGCAAGAACACCGGGGAGCTGTTTTTT. Translating gives CASSPGKNTGELFF.

This sequence joins TRBV19 and TRBJ2-7; D not resolved. CDR3 length: 11 amino acids. Trimming removed 4 bases from V and 3 bases from J, with 4 bases in between. Germline loops: CDR1 LNHDA, CDR2 SQIVND (reference sequence). In nucleotides, the CDR3 is TGTGCCAGTAGTACACACTACGAGCAGTACTTC. Its protein is CASSTHYEQYF.

This clone showed up just a few times. The CDR3 reads CASSVSSGLAGPGETQYF. For the CDR3, the DNA is TGTGCCAGCAGCGTATCGTCTGGACTAGCGGGCCCGGGGGAGACCCAGTACTTC. The chain recombines TRBV9 with TRBJ2-5, with 11 bases identical to TRBD2. Per germline, CDR1 SGDLS and CDR2 YYNGEE. The CDR3 runs 18 residues. Losses at the gene ends were 1 base for V and 5 bases for J; bases not matched to a gene: 13.

In this sample, this clone turned up once. CDR3 amino acids: CASSGKLGPSNYGYTF. DNA for the CDR3: TGCGCCAGCAGCGGAAAACTAGGACCGTCTAACTATGGCTACACCTTC. V usage is TRBV5-1 and J usage is TRBJ1-2; D is ambiguous. The CDR3 consists of 16 residues. Germline V gene data show CDR1 as SGHRS and CDR2 as YFSETQ. The V gene lost 4 bases and the J gene lost 0 bases, with 16 bases spanning the gap.

The V and J genes are TRBV13 and TRBJ1-1; perhaps TRBD1 as D (5 bases). The CDR3 sequence is 14 residues long. Trimming shortened V by 4 bases and J by 9 bases, and 18 bases separated the two germline ends. Germline V gene lookup returns CDR1 PRHDT and CDR2 FYEKMQ (reference sequence). The CDR3: CASSSREGVPKAFF. The CDR3 nucleotides read TGTGCCAGCAGCTCTAGGGAAGGGGTCCCAAAAGCTTTCTTT.

The CDR3 loop is CAWSTRERGTQYF. CDR3 sequence (DNA): TGTGCCTGGAGTACCCGGGAAAGGGGGACCCAGTACTTC. The chain couples TRBV30 to TRBJ2-5, with D perhaps matching TRBD1 or TRBD2 (5 bases each). V lost 2 bases and J lost 7, with 14 bases in between. Germline V gene sequence: CDR1 GTSNPN, CDR2 SVGIG (reference sequence). CDR3 length: 13 residues. Full variable domain (outside the CDR3, taken from reference TRBV30 and TRBJ2-5): SQTIHQWPATLVQPVGSPLSLECTVEGTSNPNLYWYRQAAGRGLQLLFYSVGIGQISSEVPQNLSASRPQDRQFILSSKKLLLSDSGFYLCAWSTRERGTQYFGPGTRLLVL.

The V gene is TRBV7-3, the J gene TRBJ2-3; TRBD1 might be the D (6 bases). This CDR3 contains 15 residues. The V and J ends lost 0 bases and 0 bases respectively, with 7 bases between them. Germline-derived CDR1 and CDR2 are SGHTA and FQGTGA. The CDR3 DNA reads as TGTGCCAGCAGCTTAACTACAGGGAGCACAGATACGCAGTATTTT. It encodes CASSLTTGSTDTQYF.

V and J are TRBV2 and TRBJ1-2; D perhaps matches TRBD1 (5 bases). V was clipped by 6 bases and J by 8 bases, with 13 bases between them. Germline lookup yields CDR1 SNHLY and CDR2 FYNNEI. This CDR3 comprises 12 residues. The CDR3 sequence is CASRDTPWGYTF. CDR3 sequence (DNA): TGTGCCAGCAGGGACACCCCGTGGGGCTACACCTTC.

The rearrangement joins TRBV4-3 to TRBJ2-2, with D perhaps matching TRBD2 (6 bases). The germline V gene encodes CDR1 LGHNA and CDR2 YSLEER. Trimming removed 2 bases at V and 0 bases at J, with 22 bases between. This CDR3 is 20 amino acids long. The CDR3 region is CASSQRWGVGLTTNTGELFF. The DNA of the CDR3 is TGCGCCAGCAGCCAACGATGGGGTGTTGGACTAACGACGAACACCGGGGAGCTGTTTTTT.

The chain carries TRBV5-4 and TRBJ2-5, with 9 positions matching TRBD1. The CDR3 consists of 15 residues. The ends lost 0 bases at V and 5 bases at J; junction bases unmatched: 5. Germline V lookup: CDR1 SGHNT, CDR2 YYREEE (reference sequence). The CDR3 protein is CASSLGDREHETQYF. CDR3 sequence (DNA): TGTGCCAGCAGCTTGGGGGACAGGGAGCACGAGACCCAGTACTTC.

The chain uses TRBV11-2 and TRBJ2-7; 9 nucleotides line up with TRBD1. Germline CDR1 is SGHAT and CDR2 is FQNNGV. The CDR3 sequence is 19 residues long. With 4 bases clipped from V and 4 bases from J, the junction kept 20 bases outside the gene matches. The CDR3 region is CASSSGGGTGLQNLYEQYF. The CDR3 DNA reads TGTGCCAGCAGCTCCGGTGGGGGGACAGGGCTCCAGAATCTATACGAGCAGTACTTC.